A selection of T cell receptor beta chains follows, all from one sample in a study of CD8 T cells in Susac syndrome. Each CDR3 protein gets one entry after TCRdb re-called the immunoSEQ multiplex PCR reads with MiXCR. The sample yields about 240,000 distinct CDR3 sequences, 90% to 96% seen once. Sample: CD4+ T cells from PBMCs. These receptors were taken from a human donor with Susac syndrome. Each CDR3 is given with its conserved first and last residue.

v_gene: TRBV9
j_gene: TRBJ2-1
CDR3aa: CASSQTGSTPNEQFF

v_gene: TRBV30
j_gene: TRBJ2-7
CDR3aa: CAWAPGGGRLEQYF

v_gene: TRBV29-1
j_gene: TRBJ1-1
CDR3aa: CSVETTNTEAFF

v_gene: TRBV9
j_gene: TRBJ1-2
CDR3aa: CASSVAGRTNYGYTF

v_gene: TRBV5-1
j_gene: TRBJ1-1
CDR3aa: CASSFHDRGTEAFF

v_gene: TRBV7-9
j_gene: TRBJ2-5
CDR3aa: CASTERRQEETQYF

v_gene: TRBV9
j_gene: TRBJ1-1
CDR3aa: CASSVEAVNTEAFF

v_gene: TRBV7-8
j_gene: TRBJ1-1
CDR3aa: CASSLFAAKPNTEAFF

v_gene: TRBV15
j_gene: TRBJ2-2
CDR3aa: CATSRRGDTGELFF

v_gene: TRBV25-1
j_gene: TRBJ1-2
CDR3aa: CASSEAPVNYGYTF

v_gene: TRBV3-1
j_gene: TRBJ2-6
CDR3aa: CASSQDLGDSLPGANVLTF

v_gene: TRBV21-1
j_gene: TRBJ2-1
CDR3aa: CASSIYRGRGQFF

v_gene: TRBV7-9
j_gene: TRBJ1-5
CDR3aa: CASSSTYEPQHF

v_gene: TRBV5-4
j_gene: TRBJ2-2
CDR3aa: CASSLGGFSTGELFF

v_gene: TRBV19
j_gene: TRBJ1-2
CDR3aa: CASRLAPGYGYTF

v_gene: TRBV30
j_gene: TRBJ1-2
CDR3aa: CAWSGRSYTF

v_gene: TRBV4-1
j_gene: TRBJ2-2
CDR3aa: CASSQEGFTGELFF

v_gene: TRBV5-6
j_gene: TRBJ1-1
CDR3aa: CASSLEGAEAFF

v_gene: TRBV5-1
j_gene: TRBJ2-3
CDR3aa: CASRGEDTQYF

v_gene: TRBV3-1
j_gene: TRBJ1-1
CDR3aa: CASSQRTGMGNTEAFF

v_gene: TRBV19
j_gene: TRBJ2-1
CDR3aa: CASSIGYLSGRFLSYNEQFF

v_gene: TRBV11-2
j_gene: TRBJ2-1
CDR3aa: CASSGLAGYNEQFF

v_gene: TRBV14
j_gene: TRBJ1-1
CDR3aa: CASSRDRQAFF

v_gene: TRBV5-6
j_gene: TRBJ2-7
CDR3aa: CASSLVDRVYEQYF

v_gene: TRBV3-1
j_gene: TRBJ2-1
CDR3aa: CASRGGSYNEQFF

v_gene: TRBV7-6
j_gene: TRBJ2-1
CDR3aa: CASSLGWGADNEQFF

v_gene: TRBV10-3
j_gene: TRBJ2-1
CDR3aa: CAISGREVSYNEQFF

v_gene: TRBV20-1
j_gene: TRBJ2-7
CDR3aa: CSATSLGHFEQYF

v_gene: TRBV5-4
j_gene: TRBJ2-7
CDR3aa: CASSLQSGGEQYF

v_gene: TRBV12-3/TRBV12-4
j_gene: TRBJ1-1
CDR3aa: CASSLANSNTEAFF

v_gene: TRBV11-1
j_gene: TRBJ2-2
CDR3aa: CASSSLGGELFF

v_gene: TRBV10-3
j_gene: TRBJ2-3
CDR3aa: CAISELQPGSQDTQYF